These 26 T cell receptor beta chains share one sample of origin, sequenced in a study of blood T cell repertoires in COVID-19. Clones were read by immunoSEQ multiplex PCR, and TCRdb kept only the in-frame ones, dropping some. The data show under 150,000 clones, 85% to 90% seen once. Sequenced: peripheral blood. All receptors come from a woman in her forties or fifties with acute or convalescent COVID-19.

This rearrangement joins TRBV6-5 to TRBJ2-5, with 7 bases aligning to TRBD1. The CDR3 length is 14 residues. J gave up 5 bases and V 2 bases, and 5 bases lay outside the gene matches. Germline V gives CDR1 MNHEY, CDR2 SVGAGI. CDR3 loop: CASSYQTGLETQYF. The CDR3 DNA sequence: TGTGCCAGCAGTTACCAGACAGGGCTGGAGACCCAGTACTTC.

The rearrangement links TRBV19 to TRBJ1-4, with D unclear. Looked up from germline, CDR1 is LNHDA and CDR2 is SQIVND (reference sequence). V was cut by 6 bases and J by 4 bases, with 3 bases left in between. This CDR3 comprises 11 residues. The CDR3 DNA reads TGTGCCAGTAGCTATAATGAAAAACTGTTTTTT. Translated, it gives CASSYNEKLFF.

This chain joins TRBV3-1 (or the pseudogene TRBV3-2) and TRBJ1-2; D possibly corresponds to TRBD1 (5 bases). The CDR3 is made up of 15 amino acids. CDR1 LGHDT and CDR2 YNNKEL come from the germline V gene (reference sequence). Trimming removed 0 bases at V and 6 bases at J, with 14 bases between. The CDR3: CASSQEGAGRNGYTF. DNA of the CDR3: TGTGCCAGCAGCCAAGAGGGTGCAGGGCGTAATGGCTACACCTTC.

Notes on this clone: Other DNA sequences in this specimen translate into the identical CDR3. The chain uses TRBV29-1 and TRBJ2-7; D uncertain. Germline CDR1 reads SQVTM; CDR2 reads ANQGSEA. The V gene lost 1 base and the J gene lost 0 bases, with 4 bases spanning the gap. This CDR3 is 12 amino acids long. The DNA of the CDR3 is TGCAGCGTTGAAGGCAGCTCCTACGAGCAGTACTTC. This sequence encodes CSVEGSSYEQYF.

The V call is TRBV30, the J call TRBJ1-5; D possibly corresponds to TRBD1 (6 bases). Germline loops: CDR1 GTSNPN, CDR2 SVGIG (reference sequence). The CDR3 length is 15 residues. V was clipped by 2 bases and J by 1 base, with 12 bases between them. The CDR3 sequence is CAWSRLGASNQPQHF. The CDR3 nucleotides read TGTGCCTGGAGTCGCCTGGGGGCGAGCAATCAGCCCCAGCATTTT.

The chain couples TRBV30 to TRBJ1-5; the D is unclear. The germline V gene has CDR1 GTSNPN and CDR2 SVGIG (reference sequence). The CDR3 runs 13 residues. V lost 2 bases and J 6 bases, leaving 11 bases between the germline ends. CDR3 region: CAWSPSGIQPQHF. CDR3 DNA sequence: TGTGCCTGGAGTCCCAGCGGGATTCAGCCCCAGCATTTT.

This chain links TRBV7-2 with TRBJ1-2, with D tentatively TRBD1 (6 bases). The CDR3 length is 14 residues. The V gene lost 2 bases and the J gene lost 5 bases, with 12 bases spanning the gap. Germline V gene data show CDR1 as SGHTA and CDR2 as FQGNSA. In nucleotides, the CDR3 is TGTGCCAGCAGCTTATTAACTAGGGGGTATGGCTACACCTTC. It specifies CASSLLTRGYGYTF.

This CDR3 is CASSPPWGGTEAFF. CDR3 DNA: TGTGCCAGCTCACCGCCCTGGGGAGGCACTGAAGCTTTCTTT. This chain connects TRBV18 to TRBJ1-1; D ambiguous. The CDR3 has 14 residues. The V end lost 3 bases, the J end lost 4 bases, and 12 bases lay between the germline ends. Germline V CDR1 and CDR2: KGHSH, LQKENI.

This sequence joins TRBV7-2 and TRBJ2-3; D call uncertain. Germline V gene sequence: CDR1 SGHTA, CDR2 FQGNSA. The CDR3 spans 13 residues. The V gene lost 3 bases and the J gene lost 0 bases, with 4 bases spanning the gap. CDR3 coding DNA: TGTGCCAGCAGCTTTATTAGCACAGATACGCAGTATTTT. This sequence encodes CASSFISTDTQYF.

In its sample, this clone was seen once. The CDR3 spells CASSQETVSGYEQYF. For the CDR3, the DNA is TGTGCCAGCAGCCAAGAGACAGTTAGCGGCTACGAGCAGTACTTC. The chain combines TRBV4-2 with TRBJ2-7, with a possible D match to TRBD2 (6 bases). The CDR3 is 15 residues long. Germline V gives CDR1 LGHNA, CDR2 YNFKEQ. The germline V and J ends were trimmed by 0 bases and 3 bases, with 12 bases remaining between them.

The chain employs TRBV30 and TRBJ2-7, with a tentative D call TRBD2 (5 bases). The CDR3 loop spans 15 amino acids. Between the trimmed V and J ends, which lost 0 bases and 3 bases, there was a span of 15 bases. Germline V gives CDR1 GTSNPN, CDR2 SVGIG (reference sequence). The CDR3 DNA reads as TGTGCCTGGAGTGTACGTCTAGCAGACGTCTACGAGCAGTACTTC. Amino acids: CAWSVRLADVYEQYF.

The chain carries TRBV5-6 and TRBJ1-2; D perhaps matches TRBD1 (6 bases). Looked up from germline, CDR1 is SGHDT and CDR2 is YYEEEE. The CDR3 contains 14 residues. With 2 bases removed from V and 1 base from J, the gap between germline ends came to 9 bases. The chain's CDR3 is CASSFWTVNYGYTF. Here the CDR3 DNA reads TGTGCCAGCAGCTTTTGGACAGTTAACTATGGCTACACCTTC.

This rearrangement joins TRBV25-1 to TRBJ2-5; 8 nucleotides match TRBD1. The CDR3 length is 15 residues. J was trimmed by 5 bases and V by 1 base; bases with no gene match: 6. Germline V lookup: CDR1 MGHDK, CDR2 SYGVNS. The CDR3 reads CASSEWTGSRETQYF. CDR3 coding DNA: TGTGCCAGCAGTGAATGGACAGGGAGTAGGGAGACCCAGTACTTC. Supplemented by reference TRBV25-1 and TRBJ2-5, the full variable domain reads EADIYQTPRYLVIGTGKKITLECSQTMGHDKMYWYQQDPGMELHLIHYSYGVNSTEKGDLSSESTVSRIRTEHFPLTLESARPSHTSQYLCASSEWTGSRETQYFGPGTRLLVL.

The chain has TRBV7-2 and TRBJ1-4, with 8 bases that match TRBD1. The ends lost 4 bases at V and 5 bases at J; junction bases unmatched: 3. CDR1 is SGHTA and CDR2 is FQGNSA in the germline V gene. The CDR3 contains 14 residues. DNA of the CDR3: TGTGCCAGCAGCTCCGGGACAGGAAATGAAAAACTGTTTTTT. This sequence encodes CASSSGTGNEKLFF.

The rearrangement links TRBV7-6 to TRBJ2-7; 7 bases align to TRBD1. The trim removed 4 bases at V and 2 bases at J, leaving 8 bases unmatched. The CDR3 has 15 residues. CDR1 is SGHVS and CDR2 is FNYEAQ in the germline V gene. The CDR3 here is CASSSQTGTAYEQYF. CDR3 DNA: TGTGCCAGCAGCTCCCAGACAGGGACAGCCTACGAGCAGTACTTC.

The V gene is TRBV30, the J gene TRBJ1-1, with D unclear. The CDR3 sequence is 12 residues long. The germline V and J ends were trimmed by 4 bases and 1 base, with 7 bases remaining between them. Germline CDR1 and CDR2: GTSNPN and SVGIG (reference sequence). The CDR3 region has the DNA TGTGCCTGGACGCCCAGGAACACTGAAGCTTTCTTT. This codes for CAWTPRNTEAFF.

V usage is TRBV5-1 and J usage is TRBJ1-6, with D unclear. CDR1 SGHRS and CDR2 YFSETQ come from the germline V gene. V shed 2 bases and J shed 10 bases, with 10 bases lying between them. This CDR3 contains 13 residues. CDR3 DNA sequence: TGCGCCAGCAGCTTAGCAGGTAGATCACCCCTCCACTTT. This encodes CASSLAGRSPLHF.

This chain uses TRBV5-1 with TRBJ2-5; TRBD1 might be the D (6 bases). V dropped 0 bases and J dropped 5 bases, with 20 bases sitting between them. This CDR3 region has 17 residues. The germline V gene has CDR1 SGHRS and CDR2 YFSETQ. This CDR3 reads CASSLALGRGEDETQYF. The DNA of the CDR3 is TGCGCCAGCAGCTTGGCCCTTGGCAGGGGAGAAGACGAGACCCAGTACTTC.

The chain carries TRBV7-9 and TRBJ1-2; no clear D gene. This CDR3 is built from 15 residues. CDR1 SEHNR and CDR2 FQNEAQ come from the germline V gene (reference sequence). V lost 1 base and J 0 bases, leaving 9 bases between the germline ends. The CDR3 nucleotides read TGTGCCAGCAGCTTAGATCCGGAGACTAACTATGGCTACACCTTC. This translates into CASSLDPETNYGYTF.

The rearrangement uses TRBV3-1 (or the pseudogene TRBV3-2) and TRBJ2-5, with 10 bases matching TRBD2. The CDR3 runs to 14 residues. The germline gives CDR1 LGHDT, CDR2 YNNKEL (reference sequence). V shed 5 bases and J 4 bases; nucleotides not matched to a gene: 4. CDR3 DNA: TGTGCCAGCAGCATAGGACTAGCGGTAGAGACCCAGTACTTC. Amino acid sequence: CASSIGLAVETQYF.

The chain carries TRBV18 and TRBJ1-2; perhaps TRBD1 as D (6 bases). V shed 3 bases and J shed 4 bases, with 21 bases lying between them. CDR1 KGHSH and CDR2 LQKENI come from the germline V gene. This CDR3 is built from 17 residues. The CDR3 sequence: CASSPSTRDTPSYGYTF. For the CDR3, the DNA is TGTGCCAGCTCACCTTCAACCAGGGACACTCCTAGCTATGGCTACACCTTC. Variable domain in full (rest from reference TRBV18 and TRBJ1-2): NAGVMQNPRHLVRRRGQEARLRCSPMKGHSHVYWYRQLPEEGLKFMVYLQKENIIDESGMPKERFSAEFPKEGPSILRIQQVVRGDSAAYFCASSPSTRDTPSYGYTFGSGTRLTVV.

This rearrangement joins TRBV24-1 to TRBJ2-3; 7 bases match TRBD1. The V gene end was trimmed by 4 bases and the J gene end by 2 bases; junction bases not matched to a gene: 8. The CDR3 is 16 amino acids. Germline V CDR1 and CDR2: KGHDR, SFDVKD. DNA of the CDR3: TGTGCCACCAGTGACTACCGGGACAGAGACACAGATACGCAGTATTTT. Encoded protein: CATSDYRDRDTDTQYF.

The rearrangement links TRBV18 to TRBJ2-1, with D possibly being TRBD1 (6 bases). CDR3 length: 12 amino acids. V was pared by 6 bases and J by 10 bases, with 13 bases between. Per germline, CDR1 KGHSH and CDR2 LQKENI. CDR3: CASSSGAGEQFF. CDR3 DNA: TGTGCCAGCTCCTCAGGGGCTGGGGAGCAGTTCTTC. Complete variable domain (other parts from reference TRBV18 and TRBJ2-1): NAGVMQNPRHLVRRRGQEARLRCSPMKGHSHVYWYRQLPEEGLKFMVYLQKENIIDESGMPKERFSAEFPKEGPSILRIQQVVRGDSAAYFCASSSGAGEQFFGPGTRLTVL.

This chain links TRBV30 with TRBJ2-2; D may be TRBD1 (6 bases). Trimming pared 4 bases from V and 4 bases from J, leaving 16 bases between. Germline V lookup: CDR1 GTSNPN, CDR2 SVGIG (reference sequence). The CDR3 contains 15 residues. CDR3 protein: CAWIQGKGSTGELFF. CDR3 DNA: TGTGCCTGGATACAGGGAAAGGGGAGCACCGGGGAGCTGTTTTTT.

This clone has only a few counts. V is TRBV12-5 and J is TRBJ2-7; 7 nucleotides line up with TRBD2. The V and J ends lost 2 bases and 6 bases, in that order; junction bases with no gene match: 4. Per germline, CDR1 LGHNT and CDR2 FRNRAP. The CDR3 totals 13 residues. The CDR3 sequence is CASGLTGRGEQYF. The CDR3 DNA reads TGTGCTAGTGGTTTGACGGGGAGGGGCGAGCAGTACTTC. The full variable domain, in which reference TRBV12-5 and TRBJ2-7 provide the parts outside the CDR3, is DARVTQTPRHKVTEMGQEVTMRCQPILGHNTVFWYRQTMMQGLELLAYFRNRAPLDDSGMPKDRFSAEMPDATLATLKIQPSEPRDSAVYFCASGLTGRGEQYFGPGTRLTVT.

The chain carries TRBV3-1 (or the pseudogene TRBV3-2) and TRBJ1-6, with 9 bases fitting TRBD1. The CDR3 is made up of 15 amino acids. Trimming removed 6 bases from V and 7 bases from J; junction bases left unmatched: 7. Germline values: CDR1 LGHDT, CDR2 YNNKEL (reference sequence). CDR3 DNA: TGTGCCAGCAGTAAGAAACAGGGGGCGAATTCACCCCTCCACTTT. As protein: CASSKKQGANSPLHF.